These 23 T cell receptor beta chains originate from one sample sequenced in a study of cytomegalovirus exposure and HLA in healthy donors. The primer mix had 60 Vbeta and 13 Jbeta primers. Profiling relied on immunoSEQ multiplex PCR, and the TCRdb table lists in-frame clones only, not all of them. Of fewer than 200,000 clones in the sample, 76% were seen once. Sequences were obtained from PBMCs. All receptors derive from a female donor in good health and CMV-seronegative.

The J gene is TRBJ1-1, the V gene TRBV7-9; 9 nucleotides agree with TRBD1. After removal of 5 bases from V and 5 bases from J, the junction contained 12 bases not matched to a gene. The germline V gene encodes CDR1 SEHNR and CDR2 FQNEAQ (reference sequence). CDR3 length: 16 residues. CDR3: CASSPVPGQGETEAFF. For the CDR3, the DNA is TGTGCCAGCAGCCCTGTCCCGGGACAGGGTGAGACTGAAGCTTTCTTT.

This clone turned up a few times. The chain employs TRBV7-3 and TRBJ2-2; D unresolved. This CDR3 has 13 amino acids. Trimming removed 0 bases at V and 8 bases at J, with 7 bases between. CDR1 is SGHTA, CDR2 FQGTGA, per germline. CDR3 bases: TGTGCCAGCAGCTTAACGGGCCAGGGGGAGCTGTTTTTT. Encoded protein: CASSLTGQGELFF.

A note on this clone: One end of the junction varies from germline; a read error may be responsible. This chain joins TRBV7-2 and TRBJ1-2; 8 bases match TRBD1. The germline gives CDR1 SGHTA, CDR2 FQGNSA. The CDR3 runs 14 residues. The CDR3 bases are TGTGCCAGCAGCATAAACAGGGGGTTGGGGCGTTTACTCTTC. It codes for CASSINRGLGRLLF.

The table lists this clone with a few counts. The DNA for the CDR3 is TGTGCCAGCAGTCCCGGTCTACGCTCTGAAGCTTTCTTT. This sequence encodes CASSPGLRSEAFF. The V and J genes are TRBV28 and TRBJ1-1, with D hard to call. The CDR3 extends over 13 amino acids. Germline lookup yields CDR1 MDHEN and CDR2 SYDVKM. Trimming pared 5 bases from V and 6 bases from J, leaving 13 bases between.

This clone appeared a single time. The rearrangement joins TRBV5-4 to TRBJ2-3, with a possible D match to TRBD2 (6 bases). Trimming shortened V by 5 bases and J by 0 bases, and 13 bases separated the two germline ends. This CDR3 has 15 amino acids. In germline, CDR1 is SGHNT, CDR2 YYREEE (reference sequence). The CDR3 spells CASSVSGASTDTQYF. In DNA form, the CDR3 reads TGTGCCAGCAGTGTTAGCGGAGCTAGCACAGATACGCAGTATTTT.

V gene TRBV11-2 combines with J gene TRBJ2-7; TRBD2 matches 14 bases. Germline trimming cut 3 bases from V and 6 bases from J; bases unmatched to any gene: 4. The CDR3 has 15 residues. Germline CDR1 SGHAT, CDR2 FQNNGV. CDR3 in DNA: TGTGCCAGCAGCTTTACGGGACTAGCGGGGGTCGAGCAGTACTTC. Translated: CASSFTGLAGVEQYF.

Here the CDR3 DNA reads TGTGCCAGCAGGCTGGGACAGACTTCGAACACCGGGGAGCTGTTTTTT. Its translation is CASRLGQTSNTGELFF. V is TRBV5-6 and J is TRBJ2-2; 7 nucleotides align to TRBD1. The CDR3 extends over 16 amino acids. Germline V gene sequence: CDR1 SGHDT, CDR2 YYEEEE. J gave up 0 bases and V 5 bases, and 7 bases lay outside the gene matches.

The chain recombines TRBV9 with TRBJ2-2; maybe TRBD2 (5 bases). This CDR3 contains 17 residues. V was shortened by 0 bases and J by 2 bases, with 14 bases between the two germline ends. The V gene's germline CDR1 is SGDLS and CDR2 YYNGEE. The CDR3, as DNA: TGTGCCAGCAGCGTAGGCCCGTACGGGGAAAACACCGGGGAGCTGTTTTTT. Translation: CASSVGPYGENTGELFF.

This clone was counted a few times. The CDR3 spells CASSLYGYEQYF. CDR3 in DNA: TGTGCCAGCAGCTTGTACGGCTACGAGCAGTACTTC. This chain connects TRBV5-6 to TRBJ2-7; D is unresolved. Trimming removed 1 base from V and 3 bases from J, with 5 bases in between. CDR1 is SGHDT, CDR2 YYEEEE, per germline. The CDR3 is 12 residues long.

V gene TRBV5-4 combines with J gene TRBJ2-7; TRBD2 agrees at 11 bases. The V gene's germline CDR1 is SGHNT and CDR2 YYREEE (reference sequence). V dropped 5 bases and J dropped 3; count of bases not matched to a gene: 7. The CDR3 contains 15 residues. This chain's CDR3 is CASRPGTSGNYEQYF. The CDR3 region has the DNA TGTGCCAGCAGACCAGGGACTAGCGGTAACTACGAGCAGTACTTC.

The V gene is TRBV11-2, the J gene TRBJ2-2; TRBD1 matches at 7 bases. Losses at the gene ends were 5 bases for V and 13 bases for J; bases not matched to a gene: 16. There are 15 residues in the CDR3. Germline V gene sequence: CDR1 SGHAT, CDR2 FQNNGV. This CDR3 reads CASSQIRTDRVVLFF. Written as DNA, the CDR3 is TGTGCCAGCAGCCAAATCCGAACCGACAGGGTTGTGCTGTTTTTT.

The rearrangement uses TRBV4-3 and TRBJ2-1; 9 nucleotides line up with TRBD2. The CDR3 has 15 amino acids. Per germline, CDR1 LGHNA and CDR2 YSLEER. Losses at the gene ends were 3 bases for V and 2 bases for J; bases not matched to a gene: 2. CDR3 loop: CASSHASGTYNEQFF. The DNA of the CDR3 is TGCGCCAGCAGCCATGCTAGCGGGACCTACAATGAGCAGTTCTTC.

The V call is TRBV7-2, the J call TRBJ1-2; 7 positions match TRBD1. The CDR3 runs 13 residues. CDR1 is SGHTA, CDR2 FQGNSA, per germline. J lost 7 bases, V lost 5 bases, and 7 bases had no gene match. The CDR3 region is CASSPDRASGYTF. The CDR3 bases are TGTGCCAGCAGCCCCGACAGGGCCTCTGGCTACACCTTC.

For the CDR3, the DNA is TGCAGCGAGTTTCAGGGTACTGGAAACACCATATATTTT. Protein product: CSEFQGTGNTIYF. J is TRBJ1-3 and V is TRBV29-1; D is perhaps TRBD1 (5 bases). The CDR3 runs 13 residues. V lost 7 bases and J lost 2, with 12 bases in between. CDR1 is SQVTM, CDR2 ANQGSEA, per germline.

The chain employs TRBV9 and TRBJ2-2, with D possibly TRBD1 on 6 matching bases. V was trimmed by 3 bases and J by 6 bases, leaving 12 bases between them. The CDR3 has 14 amino acids. Per germline, CDR1 SGDLS and CDR2 YYNGEE. The CDR3 coding sequence is TGTGCCAGCAGCGGGGGGCCAAGTGCCGGGGAGCTGTTTTTT. It translates to CASSGGPSAGELFF.

The CDR3 DNA reads as TGTGCCAGCAGTTCCCCCGCGCAAGAGACCCAGTACTTC. Residues: CASSSPAQETQYF. The rearrangement uses TRBV28 and TRBJ2-5, with D uncertain. The CDR3 has 13 residues. CDR1 MDHEN and CDR2 SYDVKM come from the germline V gene. With 4 bases removed from V and 2 bases from J, the gap between germline ends came to 8 bases.

This sequence joins TRBV6-6 and TRBJ2-5, with 10 bases matching TRBD2. The CDR3 covers 14 residues. V dropped 4 bases and J dropped 5; count of bases not matched to a gene: 4. Per the germline V gene, CDR1 is MNHNY and CDR2 is SVGAGI (reference sequence). This chain's CDR3 is CASSSTSGKETQYF. Here the CDR3 DNA reads TGTGCCAGCAGTTCAACTAGCGGGAAGGAGACCCAGTACTTC.

The chain carries TRBV28 and TRBJ2-5; D uncertain. The CDR3 is made up of 12 amino acids. V lost 6 bases and J 5 bases, leaving 10 bases between the germline ends. The germline gives CDR1 MDHEN, CDR2 SYDVKM. CDR3 residues: CASRKSRETQYF. As DNA, the CDR3 is TGTGCCAGCAGGAAGAGTCGGGAGACCCAGTACTTC.

The chain joins TRBV25-1 to TRBJ2-3; D is perhaps TRBD2 (7 bases). Trimming left V 9 bases short and J 3 bases short, with 19 bases between. The CDR3 runs 15 residues. CDR1 is MGHDK and CDR2 is SYGVNS in the germline V gene. The CDR3 loop reads CASSFIRGATDTQYF. In DNA, the CDR3 is TGTGCCAGTTCATTCATACGGGGGGCGACAGATACGCAGTATTTT. Looking up the rest from reference TRBV25-1 and TRBJ2-3 gives the full variable domain: EADIYQTPRYLVIGTGKKITLECSQTMGHDKMYWYQQDPGMELHLIHYSYGVNSTEKGDLSSESTVSRIRTEHFPLTLESARPSHTSQYLCASSFIRGATDTQYFGPGTRLTVL.

The chain couples TRBV5-4 to TRBJ2-6; TRBD1 matches at 8 bases. The junction had 5 bases not matched to a gene; V was cut back by 7 bases and J by 5 bases. The germline CDR1 and CDR2 sequences are SGHNT and YYREEE (reference sequence). The CDR3 is made up of 14 amino acids. The CDR3 region has the DNA TGTGCCAGCGCCAACAGGGGGAGGGCCAACGTCCTGACTTTC. Translating gives CASANRGRANVLTF.

This rearrangement joins TRBV6-5 to TRBJ1-1; D remains unclear. V lost 7 bases and J 2 bases, leaving 17 bases between the germline ends. Germline V gene data show CDR1 as MNHEY and CDR2 as SVGAGI. CDR3 length equals 15 residues. CDR3 nucleotide sequence: TGTGCCAGCACCTCCGGCGGGCGGCCAAACACTGAAGCTTTCTTT. It yields the protein CASTSGGRPNTEAFF.

This clone was seen only a few times. V gene TRBV19 combines with J gene TRBJ1-2; 7 nucleotides line up with TRBD1. Germline V gene sequence: CDR1 LNHDA, CDR2 SQIVND (reference sequence). J gave up 4 bases and V 6 bases, and 8 bases lay outside the gene matches. This CDR3 contains 14 residues. Here the CDR3 reads CASRNRGEGYGYTF. The CDR3 DNA reads TGTGCCAGTAGGAACAGGGGCGAGGGCTATGGCTACACCTTC.

The chain combines TRBV4-3 with TRBJ2-7; 8 nucleotides align to TRBD2. CDR3 length: 17 amino acids. CDR1 is LGHNA, CDR2 YSLEER, per germline. The V and J ends lost 0 bases and 4 bases, in that order; junction bases with no gene match: 11. DNA for the CDR3: TGCGCCAGCAGCCAAGAACAGTCTCGGGGGGGCGGTTACGAGCAGTACTTC. This translates into CASSQEQSRGGGYEQYF.